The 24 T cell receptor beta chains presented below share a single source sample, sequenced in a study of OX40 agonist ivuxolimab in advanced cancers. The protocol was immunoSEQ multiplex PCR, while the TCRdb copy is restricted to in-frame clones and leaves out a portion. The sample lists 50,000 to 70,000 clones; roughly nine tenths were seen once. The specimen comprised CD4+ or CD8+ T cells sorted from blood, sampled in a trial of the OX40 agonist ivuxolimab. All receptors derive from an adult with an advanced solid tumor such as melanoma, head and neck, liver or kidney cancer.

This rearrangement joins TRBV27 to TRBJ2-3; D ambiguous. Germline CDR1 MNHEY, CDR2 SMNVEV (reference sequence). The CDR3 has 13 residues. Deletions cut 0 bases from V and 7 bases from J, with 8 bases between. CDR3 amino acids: CASSLSGEYTQYF. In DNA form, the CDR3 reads TGTGCCAGCAGTTTATCGGGCGAGTATACGCAGTATTTT.

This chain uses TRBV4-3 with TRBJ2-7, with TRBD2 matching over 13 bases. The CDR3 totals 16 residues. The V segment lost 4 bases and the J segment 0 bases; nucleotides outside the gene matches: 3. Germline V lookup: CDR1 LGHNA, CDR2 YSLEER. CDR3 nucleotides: TGCGCCAGCAGCCCCTGGACTAGCGGGAGCTCCTACGAGCAGTACTTC. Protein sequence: CASSPWTSGSSYEQYF.

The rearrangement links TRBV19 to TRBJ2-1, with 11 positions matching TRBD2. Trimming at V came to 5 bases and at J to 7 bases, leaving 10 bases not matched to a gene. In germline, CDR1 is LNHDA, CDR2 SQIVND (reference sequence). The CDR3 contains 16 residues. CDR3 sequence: CASSGLAGGEVNEQFF. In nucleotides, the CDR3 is TGTGCCAGTAGTGGGTTAGCGGGAGGGGAGGTGAATGAGCAGTTCTTC.

The CDR3 DNA reads TGCGCCAGCAGCCAAGATGCTGAGTCCTACGAGCAGTACTTC. Translating it yields CASSQDAESYEQYF. The J gene is TRBJ2-7, the V gene TRBV4-1; D is undetermined. Germline V gives CDR1 MGHRA, CDR2 YSYEKL. The length of the CDR3 is 14 residues. The V gene lost 0 bases and the J gene lost 1 base, with 7 bases spanning the gap.

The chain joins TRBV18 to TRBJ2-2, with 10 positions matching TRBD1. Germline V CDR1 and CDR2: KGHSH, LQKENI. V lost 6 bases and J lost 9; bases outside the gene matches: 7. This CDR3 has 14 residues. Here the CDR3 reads CASSPGTGERELFF. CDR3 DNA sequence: TGTGCCAGCTCCCCCGGGACAGGGGAGCGGGAGCTGTTTTTT.

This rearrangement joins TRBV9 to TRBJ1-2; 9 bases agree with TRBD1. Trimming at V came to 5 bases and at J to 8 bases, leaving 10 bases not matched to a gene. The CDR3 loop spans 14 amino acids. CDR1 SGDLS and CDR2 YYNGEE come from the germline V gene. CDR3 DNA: TGTGCCAGCAGTGGAACCCGGGACAGGGAAGGCTACACCTTC. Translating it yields CASSGTRDREGYTF.

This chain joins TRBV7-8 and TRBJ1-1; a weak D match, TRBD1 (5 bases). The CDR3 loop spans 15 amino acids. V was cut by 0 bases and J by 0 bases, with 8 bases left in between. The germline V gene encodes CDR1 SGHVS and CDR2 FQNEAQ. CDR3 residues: CASSLAQGMNTEAFF. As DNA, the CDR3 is TGTGCCAGCAGCTTAGCCCAGGGAATGAACACTGAAGCTTTCTTT.

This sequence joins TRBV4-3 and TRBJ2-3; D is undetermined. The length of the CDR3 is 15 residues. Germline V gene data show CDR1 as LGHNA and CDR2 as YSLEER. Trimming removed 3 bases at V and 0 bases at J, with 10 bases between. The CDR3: CASSQYGGSTDTQYF. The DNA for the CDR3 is TGCGCCAGCAGCCAGTACGGCGGAAGCACAGATACGCAGTATTTT.

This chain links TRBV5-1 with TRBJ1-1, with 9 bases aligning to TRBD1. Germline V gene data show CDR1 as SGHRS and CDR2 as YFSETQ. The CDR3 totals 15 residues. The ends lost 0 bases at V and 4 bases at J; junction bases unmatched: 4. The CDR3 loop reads CASSLAGTGFTEAFF. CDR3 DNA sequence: TGCGCCAGCAGCTTGGCGGGGACAGGGTTCACTGAAGCTTTCTTT.

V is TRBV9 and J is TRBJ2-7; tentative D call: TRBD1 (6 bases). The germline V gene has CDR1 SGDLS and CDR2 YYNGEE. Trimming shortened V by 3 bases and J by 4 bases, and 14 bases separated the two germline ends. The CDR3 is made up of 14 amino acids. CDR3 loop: CASSAGTTLYEQYF. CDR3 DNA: TGTGCCAGCAGCGCCGGGACAACCTTATACGAGCAGTACTTC.

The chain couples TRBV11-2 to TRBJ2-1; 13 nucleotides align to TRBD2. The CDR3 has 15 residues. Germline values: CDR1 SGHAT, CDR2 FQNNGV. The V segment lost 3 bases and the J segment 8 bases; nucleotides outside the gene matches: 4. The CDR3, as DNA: TGTGCCAGCAGCTTCGGGACTAGCGGGAACGATGAGCAGTTCTTC. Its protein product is CASSFGTSGNDEQFF.

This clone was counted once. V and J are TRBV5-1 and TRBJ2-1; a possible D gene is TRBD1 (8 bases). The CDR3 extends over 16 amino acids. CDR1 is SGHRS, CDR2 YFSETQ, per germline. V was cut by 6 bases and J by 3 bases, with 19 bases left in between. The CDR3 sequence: CASTDRGAGNYNEQFF. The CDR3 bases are TGCGCCAGCACAGACAGGGGAGCGGGGAACTACAATGAGCAGTTCTTC.

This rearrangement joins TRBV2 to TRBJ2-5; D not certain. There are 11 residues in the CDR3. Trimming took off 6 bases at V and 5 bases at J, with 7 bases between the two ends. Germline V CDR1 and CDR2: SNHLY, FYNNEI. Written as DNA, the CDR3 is TGTGCCAGCAGGGCCTTGGAGACCCAGTACTTC. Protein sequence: CASRALETQYF.

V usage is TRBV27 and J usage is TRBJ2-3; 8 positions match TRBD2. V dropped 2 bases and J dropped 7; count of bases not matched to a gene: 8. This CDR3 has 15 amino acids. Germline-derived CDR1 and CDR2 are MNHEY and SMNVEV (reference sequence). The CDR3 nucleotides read TGTGCCAGCAGTTTACTAGCGGGCAGTTTGTATACGCAGTATTTT. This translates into CASSLLAGSLYTQYF.

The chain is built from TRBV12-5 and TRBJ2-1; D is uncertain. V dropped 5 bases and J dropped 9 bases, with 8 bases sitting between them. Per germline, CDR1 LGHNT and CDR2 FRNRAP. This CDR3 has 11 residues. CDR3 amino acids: CASGLGSEQFF. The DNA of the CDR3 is TGTGCTAGTGGTCTGGGTAGTGAGCAGTTCTTC. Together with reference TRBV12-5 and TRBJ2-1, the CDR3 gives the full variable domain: DARVTQTPRHKVTEMGQEVTMRCQPILGHNTVFWYRQTMMQGLELLAYFRNRAPLDDSGMPKDRFSAEMPDATLATLKIQPSEPRDSAVYFCASGLGSEQFFGPGTRLTVL.

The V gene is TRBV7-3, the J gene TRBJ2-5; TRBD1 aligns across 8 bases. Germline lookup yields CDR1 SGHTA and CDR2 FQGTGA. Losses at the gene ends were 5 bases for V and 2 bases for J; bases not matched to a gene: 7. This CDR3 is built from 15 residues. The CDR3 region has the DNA TGTGCCAGCAGCCCTCGACAGGGGATGCAAGAGACCCAGTACTTC. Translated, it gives CASSPRQGMQETQYF.

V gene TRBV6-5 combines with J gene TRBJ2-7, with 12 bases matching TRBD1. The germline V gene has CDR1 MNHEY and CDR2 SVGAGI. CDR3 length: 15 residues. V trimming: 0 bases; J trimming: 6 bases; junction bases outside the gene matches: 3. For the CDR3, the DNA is TGTGCCAGCAGTTACTCCCCGGGACAGGGGGCCGAGCAGTACTTC. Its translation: CASSYSPGQGAEQYF.

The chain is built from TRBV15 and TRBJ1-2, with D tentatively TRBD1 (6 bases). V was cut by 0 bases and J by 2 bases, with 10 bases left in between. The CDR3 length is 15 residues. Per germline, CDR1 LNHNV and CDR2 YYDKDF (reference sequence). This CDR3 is CATSRDEGGNYGYTF. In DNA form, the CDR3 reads TGTGCCACCAGCAGAGATGAAGGGGGGAACTATGGCTACACCTTC.

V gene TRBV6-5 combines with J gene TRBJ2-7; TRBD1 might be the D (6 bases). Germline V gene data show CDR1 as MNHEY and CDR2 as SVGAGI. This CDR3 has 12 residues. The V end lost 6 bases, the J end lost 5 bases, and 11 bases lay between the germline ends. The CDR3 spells CASRRGIHEQYF. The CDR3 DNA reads TGTGCCAGCAGAAGGGGGATACACGAGCAGTACTTC.

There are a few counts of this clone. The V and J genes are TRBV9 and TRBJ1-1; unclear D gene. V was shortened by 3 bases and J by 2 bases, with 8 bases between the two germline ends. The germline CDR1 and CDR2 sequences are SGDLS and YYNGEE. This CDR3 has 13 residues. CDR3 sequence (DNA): TGTGCCAGCAGCGCCCACGCAAACACTGAAGCTTTCTTT. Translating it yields CASSAHANTEAFF. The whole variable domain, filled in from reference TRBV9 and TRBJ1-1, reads DSGVTQTPKHLITATGQRVTLRCSPRSGDLSVYWYQQSLDQGLQFLIQYYNGEERAKGNILERFSAQQFPDLHSELNLSSLELGDSALYFCASSAHANTEAFFGQGTRLTVV.

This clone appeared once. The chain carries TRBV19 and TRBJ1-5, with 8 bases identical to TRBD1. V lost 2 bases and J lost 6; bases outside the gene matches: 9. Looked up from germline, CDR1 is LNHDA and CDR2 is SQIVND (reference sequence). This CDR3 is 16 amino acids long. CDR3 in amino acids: CASSITQGAGGQPQHF. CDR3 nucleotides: TGTGCCAGTAGTATAACTCAGGGGGCAGGGGGTCAGCCCCAGCATTTT.

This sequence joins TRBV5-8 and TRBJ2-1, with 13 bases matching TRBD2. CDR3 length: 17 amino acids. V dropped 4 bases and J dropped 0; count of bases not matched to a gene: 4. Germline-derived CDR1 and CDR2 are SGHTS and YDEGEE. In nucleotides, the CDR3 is TGTGCCAGCAGCCAAACTAGCGGGAGGGCCTCCTACAATGAGCAGTTCTTC. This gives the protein CASSQTSGRASYNEQFF.

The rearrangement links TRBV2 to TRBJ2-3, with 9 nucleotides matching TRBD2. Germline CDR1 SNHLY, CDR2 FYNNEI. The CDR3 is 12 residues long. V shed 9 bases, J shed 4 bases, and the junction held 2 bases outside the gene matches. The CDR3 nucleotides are TGTGCCAGAGTAGCGGGAGCAGATACGCAGTATTTT. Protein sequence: CARVAGADTQYF. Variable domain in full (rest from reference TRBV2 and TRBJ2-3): EPEVTQTPSHQVTQMGQEVILRCVPISNHLYFYWYRQILGQKVEFLVSFYNNEISEKSEIFDDQFSVERPDGSNFTLKIRSTKLEDSAMYFCARVAGADTQYFGPGTRLTVL.

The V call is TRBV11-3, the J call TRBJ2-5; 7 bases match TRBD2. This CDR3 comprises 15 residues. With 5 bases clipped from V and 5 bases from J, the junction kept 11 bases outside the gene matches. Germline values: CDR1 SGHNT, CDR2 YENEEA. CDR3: CASSRRSGMGETQYF. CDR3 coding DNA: TGTGCCAGCAGCCGTAGGAGCGGGATGGGTGAGACCCAGTACTTC.